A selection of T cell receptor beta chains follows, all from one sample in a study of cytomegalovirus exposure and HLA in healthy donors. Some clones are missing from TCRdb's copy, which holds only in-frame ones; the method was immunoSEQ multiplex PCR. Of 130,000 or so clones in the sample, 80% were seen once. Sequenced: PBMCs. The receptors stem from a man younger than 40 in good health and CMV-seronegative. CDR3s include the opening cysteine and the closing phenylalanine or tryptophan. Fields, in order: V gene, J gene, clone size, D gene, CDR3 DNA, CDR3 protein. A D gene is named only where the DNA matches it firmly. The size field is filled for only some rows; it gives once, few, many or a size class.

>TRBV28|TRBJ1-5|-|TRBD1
TGTGCCAGCAGTTGGAGACAGGGAGGCAATCAGCCCCAGCATTTT
CASSWRQGGNQPQHF
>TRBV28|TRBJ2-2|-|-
TGTGCCAGCAGTTTCTTCGACCGAGCAGGAGGGGAGCTGTTTTTT
CASSFFDRAGGELFF
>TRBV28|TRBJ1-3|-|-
TGTGCCAGCAGTTTCGAGGGAAACACCATATATTTT
CASSFEGNTIYF
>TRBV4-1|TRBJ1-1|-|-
TGCGCCAGCAGCCAAGACGGGGGGCACACTGAAGCTTTCTTT
CASSQDGGHTEAFF
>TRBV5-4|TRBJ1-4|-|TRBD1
TGTGCCAGCAGCTGGACAGGGTCTGAAAAACTGTTTTTT
CASSWTGSEKLFF
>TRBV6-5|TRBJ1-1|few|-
TGTGCCAGCAGTTCTGGACAGCCGATTCTCTCTGGAGCTTTCTTT
CASSSGQPILSGAFF
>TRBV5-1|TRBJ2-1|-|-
TGCGCCAGCAGCTTGGTCCAGATCTACAATGAGCAGTTCTTC
CASSLVQIYNEQFF
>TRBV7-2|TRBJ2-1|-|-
TGTGCCAGCACCCATCGATCGGGAGTGGGTGAGCAGTTCTTC
CASTHRSGVGEQFF
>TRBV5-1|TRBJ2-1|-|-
TGCGCCAGCAGCTCTGAGGGAGGCTCCTACAATGAGCAGTTCTTC
CASSSEGGSYNEQFF
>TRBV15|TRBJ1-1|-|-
TGTGCCACCAGCAGAAAAGGGGGGGGGTACACTGAAGCTTTCTTT
CATSRKGGGYTEAFF
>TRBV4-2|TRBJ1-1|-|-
TGTGCCAGCAGCCAAGATCCGGGAGGATCCACTGAAGCTTTCTTT
CASSQDPGGSTEAFF
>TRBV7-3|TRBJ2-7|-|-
TGTGCCAGCAGCTTACTTGGACGGGACTACGAGCAGTACTTC
CASSLLGRDYEQYF
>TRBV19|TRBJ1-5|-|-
TGTGCCAGTAGTCGACAAGGCCCGAGCAATCAGCCCCAGCATTTT
CASSRQGPSNQPQHF
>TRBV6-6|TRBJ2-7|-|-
TGTGCCAGCAGACCAGGACAGATGTCATACGAGCAGTACTTC
CASRPGQMSYEQYF
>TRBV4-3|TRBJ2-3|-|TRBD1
TGCGCCAGCAGCCAAGATAGGCCAAGGGGGCTTAACACAGATACGCAGTATTTT
CASSQDRPRGLNTDTQYF
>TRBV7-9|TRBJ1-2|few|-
TGTGCCAGCAGCAAAAAGGACAAACCGGGCGCCTATGGCTACACCTTC
CASSKKDKPGAYGYTF
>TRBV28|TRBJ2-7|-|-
TGTGCCAGCAGTTTATCCCCACTTACCTACGAGCAGTACTTC
CASSLSPLTYEQYF
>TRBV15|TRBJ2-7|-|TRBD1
TGTGCCACCAGCAGAGACAGGGGGACCTACGAGCAGTACTTC
CATSRDRGTYEQYF
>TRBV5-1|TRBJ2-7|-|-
TGCGCCAGCAGCCTGGGAGGAGACAGAGCCTACGAGCAGTACTTC
CASSLGGDRAYEQYF
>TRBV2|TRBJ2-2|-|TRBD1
TGTGCCAGCAGCCCCGGGACAGCTAGGGCCGGGGAGCTGTTTTTT
CASSPGTARAGELFF
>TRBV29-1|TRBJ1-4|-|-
TGCAGCGCGAGGGAGAATGAAAAACTGTTTTTT
CSARENEKLFF
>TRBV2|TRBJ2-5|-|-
TGTGCCAGCAGTGCTAACTCGGGGTCACAAGAGACCCAGTACTTC
CASSANSGSQETQYF
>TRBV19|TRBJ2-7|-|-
TGTGCCAGTAGCCCAGGGTGGGAGCAGTACTTC
CASSPGWEQYF
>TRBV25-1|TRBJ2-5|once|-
TGTGCCAGCAGCACCCCGAAAGGTGGCGGCTCCGGGGAGCAGTACTTC
CASSTPKGGGSGEQYF
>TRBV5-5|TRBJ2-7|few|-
TGTGCCAGCAGCTTACGTGCAGGGAATACGTACGAGCAGTACTTC
CASSLRAGNTYEQYF
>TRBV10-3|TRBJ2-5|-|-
TGTGCCACCGGCGGGGCAGAACAAGAGACCCAGTACTTC
CATGGAEQETQYF
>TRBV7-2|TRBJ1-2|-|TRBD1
TGTGCCAGCAGCTGGGGACAGGGGGGAACTTATGGCTACACCTTC
CASSWGQGGTYGYTF
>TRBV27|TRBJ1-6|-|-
TGTGCCAGCAGTCTAAGAACAGGGAATAATTCACCCCTCCACTTT
CASSLRTGNNSPLHF
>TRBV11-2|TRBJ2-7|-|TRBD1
TGTGCCAGCAGCCTGGGACAGGGAGGCTACGAGCAGTACTTC
CASSLGQGGYEQYF
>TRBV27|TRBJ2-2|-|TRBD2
TGTGCCAGCGGGACCTCGACTAGCTATGCCGGGGAGCTGTTTTTT
CASGTSTSYAGELFF
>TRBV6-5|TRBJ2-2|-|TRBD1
TGTGCCAGCAGTTATCACAGGGGATGGACCGGGGAGCTGTTTTTT
CASSYHRGWTGELFF
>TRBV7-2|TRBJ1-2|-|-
TGTGCCAGCAGCTTAGGGACAGAATATGGCTACACCTTC
CASSLGTEYGYTF
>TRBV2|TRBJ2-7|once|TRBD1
TGTGCCAGCAGTGGGGGACAGGGGGCCTACGAGCAGTACTTC
CASSGGQGAYEQYF
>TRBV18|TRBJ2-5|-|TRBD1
TGTGCCAGCTCACCCCTCGGACAGGGTTTGGAGACCCAGTACTTC
CASSPLGQGLETQYF
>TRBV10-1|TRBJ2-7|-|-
TGCGCCAGCAGTGATCGGGGATACGAGCAGTACTTC
CASSDRGYEQYF
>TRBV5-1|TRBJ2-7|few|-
TGCGCCAGCAGCTTGGGTGGCTTTACCTACGAGCAGTACTTC
CASSLGGFTYEQYF
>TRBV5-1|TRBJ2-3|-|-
TGCGCCAGCAGCTTTGGAGCGGCCACAGATACGCAGTATTTT
CASSFGAATDTQYF
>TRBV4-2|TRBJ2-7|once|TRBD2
TGTGCCAGCAGCCAACGGATTACTAGCGGCAGCTCCTACGAGCAGTACTTC
CASSQRITSGSSYEQYF
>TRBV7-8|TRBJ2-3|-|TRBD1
TGTGCCAGCAGGTGGGACAGGGCTGGCACAGATACGCAGTATTTT
CASRWDRAGTDTQYF
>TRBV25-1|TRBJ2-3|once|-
TGTGCCAGCAGTGATTCCAGGGGCCGGGCGCAGTATTTT
CASSDSRGRAQYF
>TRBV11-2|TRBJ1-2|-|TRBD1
TGTGCCAGCAGCCAAACAGGGGCAGGGATTAACTATGGCTACACCTTC
CASSQTGAGINYGYTF
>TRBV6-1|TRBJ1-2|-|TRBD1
TGTGCCAGCAATTCAGGGGGTATTCCCTATGGCTACACCTTC
CASNSGGIPYGYTF
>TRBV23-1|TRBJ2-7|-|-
TGCGCCAGCAGTCAGGACAAGAGCTCCTACGAGCAGTACTTC
CASSQDKSSYEQYF
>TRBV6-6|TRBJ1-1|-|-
TGTGCCAGCAGCCTTCTAAGAATGAACACTGAAGCTTTCTTT
CASSLLRMNTEAFF
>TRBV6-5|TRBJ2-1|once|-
TGTGCCAGCAGTTATTCTAATGAGCAGTTCTTC
CASSYSNEQFF
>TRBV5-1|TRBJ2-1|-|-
TGCGCCAGCAGCCCAGTAGGTAGCGGTTCCTACAATGAGCAGTTCTTC
CASSPVGSGSYNEQFF
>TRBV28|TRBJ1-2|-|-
TGTGCCAGCAGTTTACCGTCTAACTATGGCTACACCTTC
CASSLPSNYGYTF
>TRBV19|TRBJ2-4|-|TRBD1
TGTGCCAGTACCCGGACAGGGGACAAAAACATTCAGTACTTC
CASTRTGDKNIQYF
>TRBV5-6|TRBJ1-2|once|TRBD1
TGTGCCAGCAGCCCCCGGGACAGTGCATATGGCTACACCTTC
CASSPRDSAYGYTF
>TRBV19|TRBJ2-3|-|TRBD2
TGTGCCAATAGCTTGACTAGCGGAGACCGCACAGATACGCAGTATTTT
CANSLTSGDRTDTQYF
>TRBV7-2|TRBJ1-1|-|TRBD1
TGTGCCAGCAGCTTCGGACAGGGTCAGAACACTGAAGCTTTCTTT
CASSFGQGQNTEAFF
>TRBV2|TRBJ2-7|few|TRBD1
TGTGCCAGCAGGCCCCCGGGACAGGGGAACGAGCAGTACTTC
CASRPPGQGNEQYF
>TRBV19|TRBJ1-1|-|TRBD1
TGTGCCAGTAGTCCACCCGGACAGGGCAAAGCTTTCTTT
CASSPPGQGKAFF
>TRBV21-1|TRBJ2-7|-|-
TGTGCCAGCAGCAAAGGTCGGGTCCGGGACAGGGGGCCTGGCGAGCAGTACTTC
CASSKGRVRDRGPGEQYF
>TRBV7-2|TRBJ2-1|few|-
TGTGCCAGCAGCTCCTCGCGGCTTTCTCGTTCCAATGAGCAGTTCTTC
CASSSSRLSRSNEQFF
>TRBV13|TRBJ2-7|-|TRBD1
TGTGCCAGCAGCTTAGGAAGGGGACAGGCCGTCGAGCAGTACTTC
CASSLGRGQAVEQYF
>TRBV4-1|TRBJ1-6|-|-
TGCGCCAGCAGCCAAGATGGCGGGGGTGGGACCCTCCACTTT
CASSQDGGGGTLHF
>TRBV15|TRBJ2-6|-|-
TGTGCCACCAGCAGTTATGCGGCCTCTGGGGCCAACGTCCTGACTTTC
CATSSYAASGANVLTF
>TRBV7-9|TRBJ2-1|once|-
TGTGCCAGCACCATCAGCCGGGACTACGAGAAGGGGGATGAGCAGTTCTTC
CASTISRDYEKGDEQFF